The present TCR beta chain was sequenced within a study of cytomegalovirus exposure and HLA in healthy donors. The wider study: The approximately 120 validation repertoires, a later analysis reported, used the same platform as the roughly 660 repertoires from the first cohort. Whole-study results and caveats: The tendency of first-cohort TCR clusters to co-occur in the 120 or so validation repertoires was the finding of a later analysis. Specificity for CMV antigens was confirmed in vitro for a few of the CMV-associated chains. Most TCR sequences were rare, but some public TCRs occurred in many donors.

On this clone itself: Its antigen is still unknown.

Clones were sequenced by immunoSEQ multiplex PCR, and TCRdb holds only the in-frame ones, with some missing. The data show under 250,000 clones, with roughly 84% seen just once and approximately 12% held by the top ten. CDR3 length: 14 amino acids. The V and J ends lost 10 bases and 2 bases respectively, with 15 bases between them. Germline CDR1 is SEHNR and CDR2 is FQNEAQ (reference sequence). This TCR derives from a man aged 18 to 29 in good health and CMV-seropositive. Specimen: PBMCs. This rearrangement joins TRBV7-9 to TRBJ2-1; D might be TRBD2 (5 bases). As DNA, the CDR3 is TGTGCCACTAGGCTAGCACAGACCTACAATGAGCAGTTCTTC. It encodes CATRLAQTYNEQFF.